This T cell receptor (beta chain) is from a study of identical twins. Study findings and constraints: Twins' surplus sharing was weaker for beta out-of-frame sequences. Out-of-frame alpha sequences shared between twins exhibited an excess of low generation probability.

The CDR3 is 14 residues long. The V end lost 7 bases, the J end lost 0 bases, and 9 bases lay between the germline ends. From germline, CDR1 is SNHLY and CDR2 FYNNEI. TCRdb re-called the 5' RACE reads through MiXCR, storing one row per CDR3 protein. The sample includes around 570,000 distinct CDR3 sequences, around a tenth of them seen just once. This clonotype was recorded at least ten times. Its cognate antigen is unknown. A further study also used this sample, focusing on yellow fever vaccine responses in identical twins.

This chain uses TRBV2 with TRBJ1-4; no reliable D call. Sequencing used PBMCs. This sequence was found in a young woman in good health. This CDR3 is CASNKIATNEKLFF. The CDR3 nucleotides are TGTGCCAGCAACAAGATTGCAACTAATGAAAAACTGTTTTTT.